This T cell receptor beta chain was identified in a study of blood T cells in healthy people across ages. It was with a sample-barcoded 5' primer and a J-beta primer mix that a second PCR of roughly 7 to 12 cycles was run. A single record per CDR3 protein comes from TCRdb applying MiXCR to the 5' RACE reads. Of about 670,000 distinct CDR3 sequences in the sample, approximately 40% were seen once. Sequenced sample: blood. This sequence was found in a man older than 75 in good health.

CDR3 in amino acids: CASSLAQSYEQYF. CDR3 bases: TGTGCCAGCAGCTTGGCCCAGAGCTACGAGCAGTACTTC. The chain is built from TRBV7-2 and TRBJ2-7; D gene uncertain. Trimming pared 3 bases from V and 3 bases from J, leaving 9 bases between. The CDR3 contains 13 residues. Germline V gives CDR1 SGHTA, CDR2 FQGNSA.